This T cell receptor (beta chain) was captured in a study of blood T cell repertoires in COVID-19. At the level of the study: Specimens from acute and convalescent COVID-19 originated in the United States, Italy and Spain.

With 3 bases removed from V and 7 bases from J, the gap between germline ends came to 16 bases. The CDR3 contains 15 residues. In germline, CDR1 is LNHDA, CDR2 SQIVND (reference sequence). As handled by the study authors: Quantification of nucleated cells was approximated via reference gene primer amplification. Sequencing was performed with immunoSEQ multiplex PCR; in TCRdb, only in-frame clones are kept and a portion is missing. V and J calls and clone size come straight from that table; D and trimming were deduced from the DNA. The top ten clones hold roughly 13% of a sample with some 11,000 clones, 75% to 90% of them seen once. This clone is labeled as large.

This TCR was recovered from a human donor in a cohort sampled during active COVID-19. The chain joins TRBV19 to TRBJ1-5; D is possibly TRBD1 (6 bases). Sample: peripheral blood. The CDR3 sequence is CASSMSGGAGQPQHF. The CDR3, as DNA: TGTGCCAGTAGTATGTCGGGGGGCGCGGGACAGCCCCAGCATTTT.